The 5 T cell receptor beta chains given below trace back to one sample, sequenced in a study of cytotoxic CD8 clonotypes in ibrutinib-treated CLL. Assay used: immunoSEQ multiplex PCR; TCRdb lists only in-frame clones, some missing. The sample has 330,000 or so clones, around 66% seen once. This sample comprised PBMCs, obtained after 36 months of ibrutinib treatment. These receptors all stem from a human donor with chronic lymphocytic leukemia.

The chain couples TRBV9 to TRBJ1-1; D unresolved. Germline CDR1 SGDLS, CDR2 YYNGEE. This CDR3 has 14 amino acids. The V gene lost 0 bases and the J gene lost 1 base, with 7 bases spanning the gap. CDR3 sequence: CASSVVGQNTEAFF. The CDR3 DNA sequence: TGTGCCAGCAGCGTAGTAGGTCAGAACACTGAAGCTTTCTTT.

J is TRBJ2-1 and V is TRBV6-5; D might be TRBD1 (5 bases). The germline gives CDR1 MNHEY, CDR2 SVGAGI. Trimming stripped 8 bases from V and 2 bases from J, with 10 bases between. The CDR3 loop spans 13 amino acids. CDR3 sequence: CASAGQTYNEQFF. The CDR3 nucleotides are TGTGCCAGCGCAGGACAAACCTACAATGAGCAGTTCTTC.

The chain recombines TRBV6-5 with TRBJ1-2; no clear D gene. Germline V gene lookup returns CDR1 MNHEY and CDR2 SVGAGI. This CDR3 comprises 15 residues. V was trimmed by 0 bases and J by 1 base, leaving 9 bases between them. CDR3 coding DNA: TGTGCCAGCAGTTACTCACGGGGAGGTAACTATGGCTACACCTTC. Residues: CASSYSRGGNYGYTF.

CDR3 protein: CASSFQTGSTYGYTF. In DNA, the CDR3 is TGCGCCAGCAGCTTCCAGACAGGGAGTACGTATGGCTACACCTTC. The chain combines TRBV5-1 with TRBJ1-2; 7 nucleotides match TRBD1. Germline V gene lookup returns CDR1 SGHRS and CDR2 YFSETQ. This CDR3 has 15 amino acids. Trimming took 2 bases from V and 5 from J; bases not matched to a gene: 9.

The chain joins TRBV10-3 to TRBJ2-7; no definite D call. Trimming left V 6 bases short and J 0 bases short, with 9 bases between. The CDR3 is 13 residues long. Germline V gene sequence: CDR1 ENHRY, CDR2 SYGVKD. The CDR3 protein is CAIRQMSSYEQYF. CDR3 nucleotides: TGTGCCATCAGGCAGATGAGCTCCTACGAGCAGTACTTC.